These 28 T cell receptor beta chains were sequenced from one sample in a study of identifying expanded T cells in peripheral blood. The repertoire was sequenced with immunoSEQ multiplex PCR; TCRdb's copy has only in-frame clones and lacks some. The data hold about 89,000 clones, with about 91% observed a single time. Sequences were obtained from blood. These receptors all come from a person aged 18 to 70 in good health.

V usage is TRBV4-2 and J usage is TRBJ1-5; D is unresolved. The CDR3 is made up of 14 amino acids. Deletions cut 0 bases from V and 2 bases from J, with 5 bases between. CDR1 and CDR2 from the germline V gene are LGHNA and YNFKEQ. The CDR3 loop reads CASSQDLGNQPQHF. In DNA form, the CDR3 reads TGTGCCAGCAGCCAAGATTTGGGCAATCAGCCCCAGCATTTT.

The rearrangement joins TRBV7-9 to TRBJ1-4; D may be TRBD1 (5 bases). CDR3 length: 14 residues. V lost 6 bases to trimming and J lost 5 bases, with 13 bases between them. Germline lookup yields CDR1 SEHNR and CDR2 FQNEAQ (reference sequence). The CDR3 here is CASSRDWGNEKLFF. The CDR3 bases are TGTGCCAGCAGTCGGGACTGGGGCAATGAAAAACTGTTTTTT.

The chain recombines TRBV7-9 with TRBJ2-7; D may be TRBD2 (6 bases). V was trimmed by 5 bases and J by 0 bases, leaving 20 bases between them. The CDR3 has 17 amino acids. Per germline, CDR1 SEHNR and CDR2 FQNEAQ (reference sequence). The DNA of the CDR3 is TGTGCCAGCAGCCTCTCCTTAGCGGAGGGAAGCTCCTACGAGCAGTACTTC. Its protein is CASSLSLAEGSSYEQYF. Using reference TRBV7-9 and TRBJ2-7 for the parts outside the CDR3, the full variable domain is DTGVSQNPRHKITKRGQNVTFRCDPISEHNRLYWYRQTLGQGPEFLTYFQNEAQLEKSRLLSDRFSAERPKGSFSTLEIQRTEQGDSAMYLCASSLSLAEGSSYEQYFGPGTRLTVT.

This clone turned up a few times. The chain uses TRBV19 and TRBJ1-2, with 10 bases that match TRBD1. Per germline, CDR1 LNHDA and CDR2 SQIVND (reference sequence). CDR3 length: 14 residues. With 7 bases clipped from V and 1 base from J, the junction kept 3 bases outside the gene matches. Here the CDR3 reads CASMTGGYNYGYTF. CDR3 sequence (DNA): TGTGCCAGTATGACAGGGGGCTATAACTATGGCTACACCTTC.

The gene calls are TRBV5-6 and TRBJ1-2; 9 bases map to TRBD1. The CDR3 is 15 amino acids. V lost 4 bases to trimming and J lost 2 bases; unmatched junction nucleotides: 6. Looked up from germline, CDR1 is SGHDT and CDR2 is YYEEEE. The CDR3 loop reads CASSLGTGNNYGYTF. The CDR3 DNA follows: TGTGCCAGCAGCCTAGGGACAGGGAACAACTATGGCTACACCTTC.

This clone came up once. This chain uses TRBV4-3 with TRBJ2-7; possibly TRBD1 for D (5 bases). Germline V gene lookup returns CDR1 LGHNA and CDR2 YSLEER. The germline V and J ends were trimmed by 0 bases and 3 bases, with 12 bases remaining between them. There are 15 residues in the CDR3. Here the CDR3 reads CASSQDFWTRYEQYF. The CDR3 bases are TGCGCCAGCAGCCAAGACTTCTGGACACGCTACGAGCAGTACTTC.

The rearrangement links TRBV28 to TRBJ1-5, with 8 bases identical to TRBD1. Germline assignment: CDR1 MDHEN and CDR2 SYDVKM. The CDR3 spans 18 residues. J lost 0 bases, V lost 5 bases, and 12 bases had no gene match. This CDR3 is CASSTIKRTGLSNQPQHF. CDR3 DNA sequence: TGTGCCAGCAGTACTATAAAAAGGACAGGGCTTAGCAATCAGCCCCAGCATTTT.

This clone was seen once. The gene calls are TRBV7-9 and TRBJ2-2, with 8 nucleotides matching TRBD2. The CDR3 extends over 15 amino acids. CDR1 and CDR2 (germline): SEHNR, FQNEAQ (reference sequence). V was pared by 5 bases and J by 6 bases, with 8 bases of the junction left unmatched. Here the CDR3 reads CASSASPSGSGELFF. The CDR3 DNA sequence: TGTGCCAGCAGCGCTTCCCCTAGCGGGTCCGGGGAGCTGTTTTTT.

The CDR3 sequence is CASSRQVTDYNEQFF. In DNA form, the CDR3 reads TGTGCCAGCAGTAGACAGGTTACGGACTACAATGAGCAGTTCTTC. The chain has TRBV6-1 and TRBJ2-1, with a tentative D call TRBD1 (6 bases). The CDR3 extends over 15 amino acids. Germline-derived CDR1 and CDR2 are MNHNS and SASEGT. Trimming removed 5 bases from V and 3 bases from J, with 14 bases in between.

This chain uses TRBV7-3 with TRBJ2-3; D could derive from TRBD1 or TRBD2 (5 bases each). The CDR3 consists of 13 residues. Trimming removed 4 bases from V and 6 bases from J, with 11 bases in between. From germline, CDR1 is SGHTA and CDR2 FQGTGA. The CDR3 DNA reads TGTGCCAGCAGCTCAGGGAGCATGGATACGCAGTATTTT. Encoded protein: CASSSGSMDTQYF.

This clone was picked up one time. The V and J genes are TRBV2 and TRBJ2-5, with 9 bases matching TRBD2. The CDR3 covers 15 residues. V was pared by 3 bases and J by 7 bases, with 9 bases of the junction left unmatched. The V gene's germline CDR1 is SNHLY and CDR2 FYNNEI. CDR3 in DNA: TGTGCCAGCAGTGAGGCTAGCGGGACACCAGGGACCCAGTACTTC. Amino acid sequence: CASSEASGTPGTQYF.

The gene calls are TRBV11-2 and TRBJ2-5; possible D gene TRBD1, 6 bases. The CDR3 loop spans 15 amino acids. The germline gives CDR1 SGHAT, CDR2 FQNNGV. The germline V and J ends were trimmed by 5 bases and 5 bases, with 18 bases remaining between them. This CDR3 reads CASSPRAGAKETQYF. As DNA, the CDR3 is TGTGCCAGCAGCCCTAGGGCAGGGGCGAAGGAGACCCAGTACTTC.

The rearrangement joins TRBV13 to TRBJ2-2, with 9 nucleotides matching TRBD2. Germline CDR1 PRHDT, CDR2 FYEKMQ (reference sequence). This CDR3 contains 19 residues. J lost 0 bases, V lost 2 bases, and 10 bases had no gene match. CDR3 in amino acids: CASSLLRLGLATNTGELFF. CDR3 nucleotide sequence: TGTGCCAGCAGCTTATTGAGACTTGGACTAGCGACGAACACCGGGGAGCTGTTTTTT.

This clone has just a few counts. The genes are TRBV9 and TRBJ1-1, with no clear D. Germline V gives CDR1 SGDLS, CDR2 YYNGEE. The V end was cut by 0 bases, the J end by 3 bases, with 12 bases between. The CDR3 covers 15 residues. The chain's CDR3 is CASSVDEGPYTEAFF. The CDR3 region has the DNA TGTGCCAGCAGCGTAGATGAGGGTCCCTACACTGAAGCTTTCTTT.

The J gene is TRBJ2-3, the V gene TRBV10-3; D remains unclear. The CDR3 contains 12 residues. Deletions cut 11 bases from V and 0 bases from J, with 9 bases between. The germline V gene has CDR1 ENHRY and CDR2 SYGVKD. This CDR3 reads CAVRASTDTQYF. CDR3 bases: TGTGCCGTCCGGGCGAGCACAGATACGCAGTATTTT.

The V and J genes are TRBV28 and TRBJ1-1, with 8 bases lining up with TRBD1. Germline CDR1 and CDR2: MDHEN and SYDVKM. The CDR3 runs 13 residues. With V trimmed by 2 bases and J by 4 bases, 0 bases remained unmatched. The CDR3 sequence is CASSLTGGTEAFF. CDR3 DNA: TGTGCCAGCAGTTTAACAGGGGGCACTGAAGCTTTCTTT.

The J gene is TRBJ1-1, the V gene TRBV5-6, with 9 bases aligning to TRBD1. The CDR3 covers 13 residues. Per germline, CDR1 SGHDT and CDR2 YYEEEE. J was trimmed by 1 base and V by 5 bases; bases with no gene match: 0. CDR3 DNA: TGTGCCAGCAGGGACAGGGGGAACACTGAAGCTTTCTTT. Its protein is CASRDRGNTEAFF.

The gene calls are TRBV28 and TRBJ2-7; D call uncertain. The CDR3 covers 15 residues. The germline gives CDR1 MDHEN, CDR2 SYDVKM. Trimming pared 2 bases from V and 0 bases from J, leaving 11 bases between. CDR3 nucleotides: TGTGCCAGCAGTTTAATTAACAGTAACTCCTACGAGCAGTACTTC. Its protein product is CASSLINSNSYEQYF.

The rearrangement uses TRBV28 and TRBJ1-4; D possibly corresponds to TRBD1 (5 bases). V lost 2 bases and J lost 8, with 9 bases in between. The CDR3 is 13 amino acids. Germline CDR1 MDHEN, CDR2 SYDVKM. Here the CDR3 reads CASSLQGREKLFF. CDR3 nucleotide sequence: TGTGCCAGCAGTTTACAGGGACGCGAAAAACTGTTTTTT.

This chain links TRBV7-9 with TRBJ2-2; tentative D call: TRBD2 (5 bases). Germline CDR1 is SEHNR and CDR2 is FQNEAQ (reference sequence). CDR3 size: 14 residues. The germline V and J ends were trimmed by 6 bases and 4 bases, with 12 bases remaining between them. This chain's CDR3 is CASRTGSSTGELFF. CDR3 DNA sequence: TGTGCCAGCAGGACGGGGTCCAGCACCGGGGAGCTGTTTTTT.

This clone came up many times. The chain combines TRBV15 with TRBJ1-2; the D is unclear. The germline V gene has CDR1 LNHNV and CDR2 YYDKDF (reference sequence). Trimming removed 7 bases from V and 3 bases from J, with 18 bases in between. The CDR3 length is 15 residues. The CDR3 spells CATTTRGPVDYGYTF. CDR3 nucleotides: TGTGCCACCACCACAAGAGGACCCGTGGACTATGGCTACACCTTC.

The chain carries TRBV28 and TRBJ2-5; D tentatively fits TRBD1 or TRBD2 (6 bases each). The CDR3 has 16 amino acids. Germline loops: CDR1 MDHEN, CDR2 SYDVKM. Trimming removed 4 bases at V and 0 bases at J, with 15 bases between. The CDR3 DNA follows: TGTGCCAGCAGTTCCCCCATGGGGGGCAACCAAGAGACCCAGTACTTC. It yields the protein CASSSPMGGNQETQYF.

The J gene is TRBJ1-1, the V gene TRBV2; TRBD1 is a possible D gene (5 bases). The CDR3 runs to 14 residues. The germline V and J ends were trimmed by 5 bases and 0 bases, with 10 bases remaining between them. Germline V gene sequence: CDR1 SNHLY, CDR2 FYNNEI. This CDR3 reads CASSRGTLNTEAFF. Here the CDR3 DNA reads TGTGCCAGCAGTCGGGGGACGCTGAACACTGAAGCTTTCTTT.

V and J are TRBV21-1 and TRBJ2-1. TRBV21-1 is classified as a pseudogene. The CDR3 has 15 amino acids. In DNA, the CDR3 is TGTGCCAGCAGCAAACGTTGCAGAGCCTACAATGAGCAGTTCTTC. Translation gives CASSKRCRAYNEQFF.

This chain links TRBV12-2 with TRBJ2-7; the table's D gene call, TRBD2, was not cross checked with the DNA. TRBV12-2 is designated a pseudogene. This CDR3 is 8 amino acids long. The CDR3 sequence is CASRLGAF. CDR3 in DNA: TGTGCAAGTCGCTTAGGAGCCTTC.

The genes are TRBV2 and TRBJ1-2; the D gene is possibly TRBD1 (6 bases). Trimming removed 10 bases from V and 1 base from J, with 13 bases in between. Germline CDR1 SNHLY, CDR2 FYNNEI. This CDR3 has 13 amino acids. DNA of the CDR3: TGTGCCACCTCGACAGGCAATAACTATGGCTACACCTTC. Protein product: CATSTGNNYGYTF.

V and J are TRBV2 and TRBJ2-7; TRBD2 is a possible D gene (6 bases). V was trimmed by 6 bases and J by 0 bases, leaving 6 bases between them. The CDR3 loop spans 12 amino acids. Germline V gene lookup returns CDR1 SNHLY and CDR2 FYNNEI. The CDR3 DNA follows: TGTGCCAGCAGGGAGGGCTCCTACGAGCAGTACTTC. This sequence encodes CASREGSYEQYF.

The V and J genes are TRBV19 and TRBJ2-1, with 13 bases aligning to TRBD2. Germline V gene data show CDR1 as LNHDA and CDR2 as SQIVND (reference sequence). This CDR3 has 17 amino acids. V shed 4 bases, J shed 2 bases, and the junction held 5 bases outside the gene matches. CDR3 in amino acids: CASSTRLAGGPYNEQFF. CDR3 nucleotides: TGTGCCAGTAGTACGAGACTAGCGGGAGGACCCTACAATGAGCAGTTCTTC.